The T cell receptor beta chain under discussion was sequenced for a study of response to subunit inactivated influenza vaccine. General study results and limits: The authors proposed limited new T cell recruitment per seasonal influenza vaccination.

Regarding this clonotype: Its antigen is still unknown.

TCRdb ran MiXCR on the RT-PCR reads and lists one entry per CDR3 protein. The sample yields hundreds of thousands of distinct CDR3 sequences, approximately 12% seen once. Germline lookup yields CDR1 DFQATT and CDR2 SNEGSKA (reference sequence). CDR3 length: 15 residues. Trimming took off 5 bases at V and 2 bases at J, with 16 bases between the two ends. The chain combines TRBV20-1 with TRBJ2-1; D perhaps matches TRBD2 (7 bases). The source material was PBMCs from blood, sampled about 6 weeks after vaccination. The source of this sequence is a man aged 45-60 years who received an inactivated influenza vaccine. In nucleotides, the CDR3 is TGCAGTGCTGGTAGGGGGGGTCCAGCCTACAATGAGCAGTTCTTC. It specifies CSAGRGGPAYNEQFF.